In its sample, the clone carrying this T cell receptor (beta chain) was seen a few times. In Seattle, patients joined the study during active infection and were tracked longitudinally. These data are taken from a study of blood T cell repertoires in COVID-19. Across the study: Samples representing acute and convalescent COVID-19 were sourced from the United States, Italy and Spain. Nucleic acid was either cDNA or gDNA, and it came from T cells, B-cell-depleted T cells, or PBMCs.

In the study's own analysis: Estimates of nucleated cell counts were drawn from the amplification of reference gene primers. Libraries were prepared by immunoSEQ multiplex PCR; TCRdb keeps only in-frame clonotypes and omits some of them. From that table come the V and J calls and clone size; the DNA was used to work out D and trimming. The profile covers around 270,000 clones, with roughly 84% appearing a single time and 0.7% to 1% taken by the ten largest. The ends were cut back, 1 base at V and 6 bases at J, with 7 bases in the middle. The CDR3 has 13 amino acids. The germline V gene encodes CDR1 SGHTA and CDR2 FQGNSA.

What was sequenced was peripheral blood. V and J are TRBV7-2 and TRBJ1-5; D is unresolved. The clonotype originates from a human donor with COVID-19, enrolled during active disease. The donor label of this sample is uncertain. The CDR3 nucleotides read TGTGCCAGCAGCTTAGGGGGAGGTCAGCCCCAGCATTTT. It specifies CASSLGGGQPQHF.